This TCR beta chain was sequenced for a study of T cell repertoires in cytomegalovirus infection. Background on the study: Used in the study were CMV epitopes, some recently identified and HLA-C-restricted, others well-studied and HLA-B-restricted. An indication of both CMV infection and matching HLA type came from public TCR beta signatures. Study results and caveats: There were carriers of CMV plus the relevant HLA, and cumulative public TCR beta family frequency identified them.

From the reads, TCRdb called clonotypes with MiXCR, one entry per CDR3 protein. The sample holds about 700,000 distinct CDR3 sequences, around 35% seen once. There are 13 residues in the CDR3. Germline V gives CDR1 DFQATT, CDR2 SNEGSKA (reference sequence). V was pared by 6 bases and J by 3 bases, with 7 bases of the junction left unmatched. A note on this clonotype: As yet, its antigen is unknown.

The source material was cultured PBMCs, sampled from culture after CMV antigen stimulation. The receptor comes from a human donor in good health (CMV status not recorded). Some clones in this sample may be carry-over from other donors' samples. V usage is TRBV20-1 and J usage is TRBJ1-1; 7 nucleotides agree with TRBD1. CDR3 DNA: TGCAGTGCCAGGGGGGGGACGGACACTGAAGCTTTCTTT. This gives the protein CSARGGTDTEAFF.